The 21 T cell receptor delta chains presented below share a single source sample, sequenced in a study of gamma delta lymphoproliferative disorders and STAT genes. PBMCs from patients and controls supplied the genomic DNA for sequencing. TCRdb re-processed the multiplex PCR reads using CATT. Seen here are over 1,500 delta-chain clones, under 3.5% observed once, and the top ten hold over 10%. Sequenced: blood. The receptors derive from a human donor in good health.

By share of the sample, this clone is large (0.1 to 1%). The sample contains more than one DNA sequence encoding this CDR3. J is TRDJ1 and V is TRDV1; D not resolved. Trimming took 0 bases from V and 3 from J, leaving 20 bases between them. The CDR3 consists of 18 residues. The germline V gene has CDR1 TSWWSYY and CDR2 QGS. The CDR3 reads CALGELIGLPRESDKLIF. The DNA for the CDR3 is TGTGCTCTTGGGGAACTAATTGGCCTCCCCAGGGAATCCGATAAACTCATCTTT.

Concerning this clone: The protein given by TCRdb reflects a much larger clone and differs at residue 5 from this DNA's translation, likely from a read error; the protein shown is the DNA's translation. This sequence joins TRDV2 and TRDJ1; TRDD3 aligns across 10 bases. Germline-derived CDR1 and CDR2 are GEAIGNYY and EKD. V gave up 4 bases and J gave up 1 base; unmatched junction bases: 11. CDR3 length equals 17 residues. The CDR3 coding sequence is TGTGCCTGTGAGTCCACTGGGGGATCAGAGGGCACCGATAAACTCATCTTT. This gives the protein CACESTGGSEGTDKLIF.

This clone is medium-sized in the sample. The chain employs TRDV1 and TRDJ1; 10 nucleotides agree with TRDD3. The V and J ends lost 1 base and 0 bases, in that order; junction bases with no gene match: 20. Looked up from germline, CDR1 is TSWWSYY and CDR2 is QGS. The CDR3 sequence is 22 residues long. CDR3 DNA: TGTGCTCTTGGGGAACACAGTCCCCCCCTGGGGGATAAACTACCCTACACCGATAAACTCATCTTT. Translation gives CALGEHSPPLGDKLPYTDKLIF.

This clone has a handful of counts. A read error likely explains why the TCRdb protein, taken from a much larger clone, differs from this DNA's translation at residue 15; the protein shown is translated from the DNA. No V gene call is available, although the J gene is TRDJ1; the DNA was not used to check the table's D call, TRDD3. The CDR3 totals 17 residues. The CDR3 sequence: CASPVLGEYFIPDKFIF. The CDR3 DNA sequence: TGTGCCTCCCCCGTACTGGGGGAGTATTTTATCCCCGATAAATTCATCTTT.

The V gene is TRDV2, the J gene TRDJ1, with 10 positions matching TRDD3. This CDR3 has 17 residues. V gave up 4 bases and J gave up 0 bases; unmatched junction bases: 10. Germline assignment: CDR1 GEAIGNYY and CDR2 EKD. As DNA, the CDR3 is TGTGCCTGTGATAAGTTGGGGGATACCGGGAACACCGATAAACTCATCTTT. Translating it yields CACDKLGDTGNTDKLIF.

This clone has just a few counts. A far larger clone is one nucleotide away, so this likely arose from a read error. At the DNA level, this CDR3 is encoded by other sequences in the same sample as well. The J gene is TRDJ3, the V gene TRDV2; TRDD3 aligns across 8 bases. The CDR3 has 20 amino acids. The J segment lost 2 bases and the V segment lost 0 bases, leaving 11 bases of the junction unmatched. Germline CDR1 GEAIGNYY, CDR2 EKD. The CDR3 nucleotides read TGTGCCTGTGACACCGCGACTGGGGGTCCTGTAACCTGGGACACCCGACAGATGTTTTTC. It encodes CACDTATGGPVTWDTRQMFF.

This clone occurred a few times. Given a far larger clone just one base away, this is likely a sequencing read error. The sample has other DNA sequences that encode this CDR3 too. This rearrangement joins TRDV2 to TRDJ1; 13 bases match TRDD3. The CDR3 loop spans 19 amino acids. Germline CDR1 and CDR2: GEAIGNYY and EKD. This chain's CDR3 is CACDTLVLGDTHYTDKLIF. For the CDR3, the DNA is TGTGCCTGTGACACCTTAGTACTGGGGGATACGCATTACACCGATAAACTCATTTTT.

With respect to this clone: A far larger clone is just one base off, so this is likely a read error. Other DNA sequences from this sample encode an identical CDR3 as well. The V gene is TRDV2, the J gene TRDJ1, with 7 bases matching TRDD3. After removal of 0 bases from V and 4 bases from J, the junction contained 4 bases not matched to a gene. Looked up from germline, CDR1 is GEAIGNYY and CDR2 is EKD. This CDR3 comprises 14 residues. DNA of the CDR3: TGTGCCTGTGACACCCGGGGGATTTGCGATAAACTCATCTTT. Its protein product is CACDTRGICDKLIF.

This clone turned up a few times. TCRdb's protein, taken from a much larger clone, differs from this DNA's translation at residue 5, likely owing to a read error; the protein displayed comes from the DNA. The rearrangement joins TRDV2 to TRDJ1, with 9 positions matching TRDD3. This CDR3 contains 21 residues. Unmatched junction bases numbered 22, after V lost 3 bases and J lost 0 bases. The germline V gene encodes CDR1 GEAIGNYY and CDR2 EKD. DNA of the CDR3: TGTGCCTGTGACGCCGTGGCCCTGGGGGATCACATCAAAGGGTACACCGATAAACTCATCTTT. Translated: CACDAVALGDHIKGYTDKLIF.

This clone was detected only a few times. With only one base between it and a far larger clone, this is likely a read error. This CDR3 is also generated by other DNA sequences in the sample. CDR3 region: CACAGLGDGNDKLIF. CDR3 sequence (DNA): TGTGCCTGTGCTGGGCTGGGGGATGGGAACGATAAACTCATCTTT. The chain has TRDV2 and TRDJ1, with TRDD3 matching 9 bases. The CDR3 loop spans 15 amino acids. From germline, CDR1 is GEAIGNYY and CDR2 EKD. Trimming removed 5 bases from V and 4 bases from J; junction bases left unmatched: 10.

In its sample, this clone was seen a few times. This DNA's translation differs at residue 12 from TCRdb's protein, which comes from a much larger clone; a read error is likely, and the protein shown is translated from the DNA. The chain recombines TRDV1 with TRDJ1, with a possible D match to TRDD3 (5 bases). The CDR3 spans 19 residues. Trimming stripped 1 base from V and 3 bases from J, with 24 bases between. CDR1 TSWWSYY and CDR2 QGS come from the germline V gene. The CDR3 reads CALGEPTGWAWAGADKLIF. The CDR3 DNA reads as TGTGCTCTTGGGGAACCAACTGGATGGGCCTGGGCTGGTGCCGATAAACTCATCTTT.

The chain combines TRDV1 with TRDJ1; tentative D call: TRDD2 (8 bases). V dropped 2 bases and J dropped 10 bases, with 41 bases sitting between them. The CDR3 spans 22 residues. The germline gives CDR1 TSWWSYY, CDR2 QGS. CDR3 in amino acids: CALGEAFFLLVGYSGPTRGLIF. The CDR3, as DNA: TGTGCTCTTGGGGAAGCTTTCTTCCTACTCGTGGGATACTCGGGGCCCACTAGGGGACTCATCTTT.

This clone came up a few times. This DNA's translation and the protein TCRdb lists, from a much larger clone, do not match at residue 15, likely due to a read error; the protein shown is translated from the DNA. The chain combines TRAV23/DV6 with TRDJ1, with D perhaps matching TRDD3 (7 bases). Germline lookup yields CDR1 NTAFDY and CDR2 IRPDVSE (reference sequence). The CDR3 totals 19 residues. This chain's CDR3 is CAANQHFLFRWGPTGKLIF. CDR3 DNA: TGTGCAGCAAATCAACACTTCCTTTTTCGCTGGGGGCCGACCGGTAAACTCATCTTT.

Details on this clone: Only one base separates this from a far larger clonotype, so it likely reflects a read error. Other DNA sequences in the sample encode the same CDR3. V gene TRDV2 combines with J gene TRDJ1; TRDD3 agrees at 9 bases. This CDR3 spans 14 amino acids. Germline-derived CDR1 and CDR2 are GEAIGNYY and EKD. CDR3 DNA: TGTGCCTGTGATCTACTGGGGGACCTCGATAAGCTCATCTTT. This gives the protein CACDLLGDLDKLIF.

This clone is large (0.1 to 1%) in the sample. The same CDR3 can be traced to other DNA sequences in this sample. The chain uses TRAV29/DV5 and TRDJ1; TRDD3 matches 10 bases. Unmatched junction bases numbered 14, after V lost 0 bases and J lost 0 bases. Germline V gene sequence: CDR1 NSMFDY, CDR2 ISSIKDK. CDR3 length: 19 amino acids. For the CDR3, the DNA is TGTGCAGCAAGCGTCCCGTGGGTACTGGGGGATCTCTACACCGATAAACTCATCTTT. Translated, it gives CAASVPWVLGDLYTDKLIF.

By frequency in the sample, this clone is medium-sized (0.01 to 0.1%). This likely came from a read error, as a far larger clone is one base away. J is TRDJ1 and V is TRDV2; D remains ambiguous. V shed 0 bases and J shed 1 base, with 11 bases lying between them. Germline assignment: CDR1 GEAIGNYY and CDR2 EKD. The CDR3 extends over 15 amino acids. CDR3 in amino acids: CACDTSCRCTDKLIF. The CDR3 nucleotides read TGTGCCTGTGACACCTCGTGCCGATGCACCGATAAACTCATCTTT.

The sample holds a few counts of this clone. The protein that TCRdb holds for this DNA derives from a much larger clone and differs from the translated DNA at residue 3, which likely indicates a read error; the protein shown here is translated from the DNA. J is TRDJ1 and V is TRDV2; 11 nucleotides line up with TRDD3. The CDR3 spans 18 residues. Per the germline V gene, CDR1 is GEAIGNYY and CDR2 is EKD. The CDR3, as DNA: TGTGCCAGTGACACGTTTGGTTTGGGGGATACGCCGGGGGATAAACTCATCTTT. It encodes CASDTFGLGDTPGDKLIF.

Concerning this clone itself: The TCRdb protein comes from a much larger clone and disagrees with this DNA's translation at residue 11, likely due to a read error; the protein given here is derived from the DNA. The chain uses TRDV2 and TRDJ1; TRDD3 matches at 8 bases. The CDR3 is 17 amino acids. Trimming took 2 bases from V and 4 from J; bases not matched to a gene: 14. CDR1 is GEAIGNYY and CDR2 is EKD in the germline V gene. This CDR3 reads CACDRLGASVPYDKLIF. In nucleotides, the CDR3 is TGTGCCTGTGACAGACTGGGGGCCTCAGTTCCTTACGATAAACTCATCTTT.

A note on this clone: A far larger clone differs by one base, so this is likely a read error. The chain uses TRDV2 and TRDJ3, with a possible D match to TRDD3 (6 bases). With 3 bases removed from V and 0 bases from J, the gap between germline ends came to 29 bases. Looked up from germline, CDR1 is GEAIGNYY and CDR2 is EKD. The CDR3 consists of 23 residues. CDR3 sequence (DNA): TGTGCCTGTGACCCCGTTTTAAGTACTAGGGGATCCCAAAGCTCCTGGGACACCCGACAGATGTTTTTC. This gives the protein CACDPVLSTRGSQSSWDTRQMFF.

This clone was counted a few times. Since a far larger clone is one base different, this is likely a read error. At the DNA level, this CDR3 is encoded by other sequences in the same sample as well. The V call is TRAV38-2/DV8, the J call TRDJ1; D gene ambiguous. The CDR3 loop spans 11 amino acids. Looked up from germline, CDR1 is TSESDYY and CDR2 is QEAYKQQN. The CDR3 region is CALLYTDKLIF. DNA of the CDR3: TGTGCCCTCCTGTACACTGATAAACTCATCTTT.

Sample share makes this clone large. The sample contains more than one DNA sequence encoding this CDR3. V gene TRAV23/DV6 combines with J gene TRDJ1, with D possibly TRDD3 on 7 matching bases. The germline CDR1 and CDR2 sequences are NTAFDY and IRPDVSE (reference sequence). CDR3 size: 19 residues. V was trimmed by 3 bases and J by 2 bases, leaving 29 bases between them. Here the CDR3 reads CAANQHFLFRWGPTDKLIF. In DNA, the CDR3 is TGTGCAGCAAATCAACACTTCCTTTTTCGCTGGGGGCCGACCGATAAACTCATCTTT.